The 5 T cell receptor beta chains below were found in one sample sequenced in a study of T cells in Graves' hyperthyroidism and ophthalmopathy. Using RNA transcripts as the source, TCR beta CDR3 regions were amplified. With the HTBI primer set, the TCR CDR3 went through a first round of RT-PCR. TCRdb reprocessed the multiplex PCR reads with MiXCR, giving one entry per CDR3 protein. The repertoire includes a few hundred thousand distinct CDR3 sequences, 15% to 19% of them detected once, and roughly a quarter sits in the top ten. The sequenced material came from blood. Source of these receptors: a woman aged 18-29 years with Graves' hyperthyroidism that later progressed to Graves' ophthalmopathy.

The chain has TRBV5-4 and TRBJ2-7; weak D call: TRBD2 (5 bases). The CDR3 runs to 12 residues. Germline CDR1 is SGHNT and CDR2 is YYREEE (reference sequence). Trimming took 2 bases from V and 10 from J, leaving 13 bases between them. The DNA for the CDR3 is TGTGCCAGCAGCTTACCCTCCACTAGTCAGTACTTC. Protein product: CASSLPSTSQYF.

This clonotype appeared a single time. The chain uses TRBV5-1 and TRBJ2-5; D remains ambiguous. CDR1 and CDR2 (germline): SGHRS, YFSETQ. The V gene lost 7 bases and the J gene lost 5 bases, with 18 bases spanning the gap. The CDR3 contains 14 residues. The CDR3 region is CASGMTDPRETQYF. In nucleotides, the CDR3 is TGCGCCAGCGGGATGACGGACCCTCGGGAGACCCAGTACTTC.

This clonotype was detected ten times or more. At one end the junction does not follow the germline gene, possibly because of a read error. This chain uses TRBV2 with TRBJ2-7; D might be TRBD1 (6 bases). Germline V CDR1 and CDR2: SNHLY, FYNNEI. This CDR3 region has 15 residues. CDR3 protein: CASSEATGILYEQYF. CDR3 bases: TGTGCCAGCAGCGAAGCAACAGGGATCCTCTACGAGCAGTACTTC.

The table lists this clonotype with many counts. This CDR3 is CASFPSGGLAGVGFTDTQYF. CDR3 DNA: TGTGCCAGCTTCCCTTCCGGGGGACTAGCGGGAGTTGGTTTCACAGATACGCAGTATTTT. The rearrangement uses TRBV27 and TRBJ2-3; 14 bases fit TRBD2. Germline CDR1 MNHEY, CDR2 SMNVEV (reference sequence). This CDR3 region has 20 residues. The ends lost 8 bases at V and 2 bases at J; junction bases unmatched: 18.

Many counts were recorded for this clonotype. This sequence joins TRBV20-1 and TRBJ2-1; a possible D gene is TRBD2 (5 bases). The CDR3 length is 11 residues. Germline CDR1 is DFQATT and CDR2 is SNEGSKA (reference sequence). V was clipped by 5 bases and J by 6 bases, with 8 bases between them. The CDR3 is CSASDFNEQFF. CDR3 bases: TGCAGTGCTTCGGACTTCAATGAGCAGTTCTTC.